The present T cell receptor beta chain was sequenced within a study of blood T cell repertoires in COVID-19. Study information: Nucleic acid was either cDNA or gDNA, and it came from T cells, B-cell-depleted T cells, or PBMCs.

Method: immunoSEQ multiplex PCR; TCRdb's copy keeps in-frame clones and lacks some. The table records roughly 200,000 clones, 89% of them present only once. This clone appeared a single time. Germline assignment: CDR1 SNHLY and CDR2 FYNNEI. CDR3 size: 15 residues. The V end lost 6 bases, the J end lost 0 bases, and 13 bases lay between the germline ends. The sequence was obtained from a woman in her thirties with acute COVID-19. The gene calls are TRBV2 and TRBJ2-3, with a tentative D call TRBD2 (6 bases). Sequencing input: PBMCs or T cells enriched from blood (not recorded which). CDR3 sequence: CASRNGRYSTDTQYF. CDR3 bases: TGTGCCAGCAGAAACGGGAGATATAGCACAGATACGCAGTATTTT.